What follows are 11 T cell receptor beta chains derived from one specimen sequenced in a study of cytomegalovirus exposure and HLA in healthy donors. The PCR employed 60 Vbeta primers together with 13 Jbeta primers. Only in-frame clones appear in the TCRdb table, and some are missing; sequencing was by immunoSEQ multiplex PCR. This listing includes approximately 47,000 clones. Sequenced: PBMCs. The receptors here all came from a male donor in good health and CMV-seronegative.

The V and J genes are TRBV19 and TRBJ1-2; unclear D gene. Trimming took off 3 bases at V and 8 bases at J, with 10 bases between the two ends. Germline assignment: CDR1 LNHDA and CDR2 SQIVND (reference sequence). This CDR3 region has 12 residues. CDR3 loop: CASSIVGVGYTF. DNA for the CDR3: TGTGCCAGTAGTATCGTCGGGGTCGGCTACACCTTC.

The V and J genes are TRBV6-1 and TRBJ1-2; possibly TRBD1 for D (5 bases). The germline V and J ends were trimmed by 4 bases and 6 bases, with 12 bases remaining between them. From germline, CDR1 is MNHNS and CDR2 SASEGT. The CDR3 length is 13 residues. Here the CDR3 reads CASSAQGSDGYTF. CDR3 nucleotides: TGTGCCAGCAGTGCCCAGGGCTCTGATGGCTACACCTTC.

The chain joins TRBV5-6 to TRBJ1-5, with D uncertain. The CDR3 covers 13 residues. V lost 8 bases and J 4 bases, leaving 13 bases between the germline ends. The germline V gene has CDR1 SGHDT and CDR2 YYEEEE. CDR3 DNA sequence: TGTGCCAGTCCCCCGACGGGAAATCAGCCCCAGCATTTT. Its translation: CASPPTGNQPQHF.

The chain couples TRBV9 to TRBJ2-7, with a weak D call TRBD2 (7 bases). The CDR3 spans 13 residues. Germline CDR1 and CDR2: SGDLS and YYNGEE. V lost 2 bases, J lost 3 bases, and 9 bases lay in between. CDR3 amino acids: CASSVGGLYEQYF. The CDR3 region has the DNA TGTGCCAGCAGCGTGGGGGGGCTCTACGAGCAGTACTTC.

V gene TRBV5-8 combines with J gene TRBJ2-7, with 12 bases aligning to TRBD1. The CDR3 sequence is 19 residues long. After removal of 1 base from V and 3 bases from J, the junction contained 14 bases not matched to a gene. Germline V gene lookup returns CDR1 SGHTS and CDR2 YDEGEE. The CDR3: CASSLIRDRGTGGDYEQYF. The DNA for the CDR3 is TGTGCCAGCAGCTTGATACGGGACAGGGGGACAGGGGGCGACTACGAGCAGTACTTC.

The rearrangement uses TRBV11-2 and TRBJ2-7; 9 nucleotides match TRBD1. V lost 5 bases and J lost 1; bases outside the gene matches: 9. The CDR3 is 16 residues long. CDR1 and CDR2 (germline): SGHAT, FQNNGV. This CDR3 reads CASSRQGTGLSYEQYF. CDR3 coding DNA: TGTGCCAGCAGCAGACAAGGGACAGGGCTATCCTACGAGCAGTACTTC.

The chain joins TRBV30 to TRBJ2-2; D may be TRBD2 (5 bases). Germline lookup yields CDR1 GTSNPN and CDR2 SVGIG (reference sequence). Between the trimmed V and J ends, which lost 1 base and 3 bases, there was a span of 12 bases. The length of the CDR3 is 15 residues. This CDR3 is CAWSDPARDTGELFF. CDR3 sequence (DNA): TGTGCCTGGAGTGACCCCGCGCGGGACACCGGGGAGCTGTTTTTT.

This rearrangement joins TRBV2 to TRBJ1-5; D not certain. Germline V gene sequence: CDR1 SNHLY, CDR2 FYNNEI. The germline V and J ends were trimmed by 0 bases and 2 bases, with 8 bases remaining between them. The CDR3 sequence is 15 residues long. The CDR3 DNA follows: TGTGCCAGCAGTGAAGCCGGAGTAGGCAATCAGCCCCAGCATTTT. Translating it yields CASSEAGVGNQPQHF.

The chain employs TRBV28 and TRBJ1-6, with TRBD1 matching over 10 bases. This CDR3 comprises 15 residues. The V and J ends lost 5 bases and 10 bases, in that order; junction bases with no gene match: 8. Germline loops: CDR1 MDHEN, CDR2 SYDVKM. For the CDR3, the DNA is TGTGCCAGCAGTCCTTCCGGGACAGGGGAATCACCCCTCCACTTT. Residues: CASSPSGTGESPLHF. Full variable domain (remainder filled in from reference TRBV28 and TRBJ1-6): DVKVTQSSRYLVKRTGEKVFLECVQDMDHENMFWYRQDPGLGLRLIYFSYDVKMKEKGDIPEGYSVSREKKERFSLILESASTNQTSMYLCASSPSGTGESPLHFGNGTRLTVT.

This chain uses TRBV18 with TRBJ1-5; a weak D match, TRBD1 (5 bases). Germline V gene data show CDR1 as KGHSH and CDR2 as LQKENI. V dropped 5 bases and J dropped 0 bases, with 14 bases sitting between them. The CDR3 sequence is 16 residues long. CDR3 sequence reads: CASSIGPQGSNQPQHF. As DNA, the CDR3 is TGTGCCAGCTCAATTGGGCCCCAGGGTAGCAATCAGCCCCAGCATTTT.

This sequence joins TRBV7-9 and TRBJ1-2; 7 bases agree with TRBD1. CDR3 size: 14 residues. Germline lookup yields CDR1 SEHNR and CDR2 FQNEAQ (reference sequence). V gave up 5 bases and J gave up 7 bases; unmatched junction bases: 10. This chain's CDR3 is CASSPRTGAGGYTF. The CDR3 DNA follows: TGTGCCAGCAGCCCGCGCACAGGGGCGGGTGGCTACACCTTC. Looking up the rest from reference TRBV7-9 and TRBJ1-2 gives the full variable domain: DTGVSQNPRHKITKRGQNVTFRCDPISEHNRLYWYRQTLGQGPEFLTYFQNEAQLEKSRLLSDRFSAERPKGSFSTLEIQRTEQGDSAMYLCASSPRTGAGGYTFGSGTRLTVV.